The 7 T cell receptor beta chains below come from one sample, sequenced in a study of cytomegalovirus exposure and HLA in healthy donors. Here immunoSEQ multiplex PCR was the method, and the copy in TCRdb shows in-frame clones only, minus some. The sample holds 250,000 to 350,000 clones, roughly 87% seen once. Specimen: PBMCs. The receptor set was obtained from a man aged 30-40 years in good health and CMV-seronegative.

This chain uses TRBV4-3 with TRBJ2-3; 7 nucleotides align to TRBD2. The germline CDR1 and CDR2 sequences are LGHNA and YSLEER. The CDR3 loop spans 16 amino acids. V was clipped by 2 bases and J by 3 bases; unmatched bases: 8. The CDR3 DNA is TGCGCCAGCAGCCAATACCCAAGCGGGGTGACAGATACGCAGTATTTT. This translates into CASSQYPSGVTDTQYF.

V is TRBV19 and J is TRBJ2-7; a weak D match, TRBD1 (5 bases). The V gene's germline CDR1 is LNHDA and CDR2 SQIVND (reference sequence). V lost 0 bases to trimming and J lost 3 bases, with 6 bases between them. The CDR3 is 13 residues long. The CDR3 is CASSIERGYEQYF. Written as DNA, the CDR3 is TGTGCCAGTAGTATAGAAAGGGGCTACGAGCAGTACTTC. The complete variable domain, with remaining parts taken from reference TRBV19 and TRBJ2-7, reads DGGITQSPKYLFRKEGQNVTLSCEQNLNHDAMYWYRQDPGQGLRLIYYSQIVNDFQKGDIAEGYSVSREKKESFPLTVTSAQKNPTAFYLCASSIERGYEQYFGPGTRLTVT.

The chain couples TRBV2 to TRBJ2-1; D is possibly TRBD1 (7 bases). V lost 8 bases to trimming and J lost 6 bases, with 20 bases between them. Germline V gene data show CDR1 as SNHLY and CDR2 as FYNNEI. The CDR3 is 15 amino acids. CDR3 DNA: TGTGCCAGCGACCTTGGAGGGGGCCATTTCAATGAGCAGTTCTTC. Protein sequence: CASDLGGGHFNEQFF.

The gene calls are TRBV29-1 and TRBJ1-3; D not resolved. Trimming left V 3 bases short and J 0 bases short, with 9 bases between. Germline-derived CDR1 and CDR2 are SQVTM and ANQGSEA. There are 14 residues in the CDR3. This chain's CDR3 is CSVDRYSSGNTIYF. The CDR3 DNA follows: TGCAGCGTTGACCGCTACAGCTCTGGAAACACCATATATTTT.

The V gene is TRBV5-1, the J gene TRBJ1-5, with D possibly matching TRBD1 (5 bases). The CDR3 has 15 amino acids. CDR1 and CDR2 (germline): SGHRS, YFSETQ. Trimming cost V 2 bases and J 0 bases, with 9 bases left between them. The CDR3 reads CASSFPGGSNQPQHF. CDR3 coding DNA: TGCGCCAGCAGCTTCCCGGGGGGTAGCAATCAGCCCCAGCATTTT.

The chain joins TRBV5-4 to TRBJ2-1; TRBD1 might be the D (6 bases). Trimming pared 4 bases from V and 3 bases from J, leaving 14 bases between. CDR1 is SGHNT and CDR2 is YYREEE in the germline V gene (reference sequence). The CDR3 runs 15 residues. The CDR3 region has the DNA TGTGCCAGCAGCGGGGGCATGAGGCGCTACAATGAGCAGTTCTTC. The encoded protein is CASSGGMRRYNEQFF.

Concerning this clone: In the same sample, other DNA sequences code for this CDR3. V usage is TRBV5-1 and J usage is TRBJ1-5; D ambiguous. Germline V CDR1 and CDR2: SGHRS, YFSETQ. CDR3 length equals 15 residues. Trimming took off 0 bases at V and 4 bases at J, with 11 bases between the two ends. CDR3 sequence: CASSLDGRSNQPQHF. CDR3 nucleotides: TGCGCCAGCAGCTTGGACGGTAGATCTAATCAGCCCCAGCATTTT.